The 28 T cell receptor beta chains in this list originate from one sample, sequenced in a study of T-cell memory formation after mild COVID-19 (TCRdb year 2021). The library came from 5' RACE. TCRdb shows the sequencer as Illumina NovaSeq 6000. TCRdb took the public reads, trimmed them with fastp at Q25, ran MiXCR for clone calling and kept in-frame beta chains. Records with the same CDR3 protein are collapsed into one entry carrying the most frequent genes and DNA. The sample table records around 340,000 distinct CDR3 sequences; 12% to 15% of these occur just once. 20% to 25% of the sample belongs to the ten largest clones. The sequenced sample consisted of PBMCs or a T cell subset sorted from them (not recorded which). The receptor set was obtained from a man between 18 and 29 years old who had mild COVID-19 (a few samples of this study predate the infection). The sample titles of this study are shuffled in the database, so cell type and time point are left out; the donor was told from shared clones.

This sequence joins TRBV15 and TRBJ2-5, with D tentatively TRBD1 or TRBD2 (5 bases each). V gave up 5 bases and J gave up 4 bases, with 17 bases separating them. The germline gives CDR1 LNHNV, CDR2 YYDKDF (reference sequence). This CDR3 has 15 residues. This chain's CDR3 is CATSAPPGTRETQYF. In DNA form, the CDR3 reads TGTGCCACCAGCGCTCCGCCCGGGACCAGAGAGACCCAGTACTTC.

This clonotype was seen a few times. The chain couples TRBV27 to TRBJ2-1; tentatively, D is TRBD1 (6 bases). Deletions cut 5 bases from V and 6 bases from J, with 17 bases between. Germline CDR1 MNHEY, CDR2 SMNVEV (reference sequence). CDR3 length equals 15 residues. The CDR3 DNA sequence: TGTGCCAGCAGTGTTCACGGGACACCATCCAATGAGCAGTTCTTC. It translates to CASSVHGTPSNEQFF.

The chain employs TRBV24-1 and TRBJ2-5; D unclear. V was shortened by 4 bases and J by 5 bases, with 7 bases between the two germline ends. The CDR3 is 12 residues long. Germline loops: CDR1 KGHDR, CDR2 SFDVKD. The CDR3 DNA follows: TGTGCCACCAGTGACCAGAGGGAGACCCAGTACTTC. It is translated as CATSDQRETQYF.

The chain employs TRBV5-1 and TRBJ2-3; TRBD2 agrees at 12 bases. V lost 4 bases to trimming and J lost 3 bases; unmatched junction nucleotides: 6. CDR1 and CDR2 (germline): SGHRS, YFSETQ. The CDR3 contains 16 residues. CDR3 sequence reads: CASSKRLAGATDTQYF. DNA for the CDR3: TGCGCCAGCAGCAAACGACTAGCGGGGGCTACAGATACGCAGTATTTT.

This clonotype was counted only a few times. V is TRBV20-1 and J is TRBJ2-2; D remains unclear. The CDR3 contains 13 residues. V lost 0 bases to trimming and J lost 6 bases, with 8 bases between them. CDR1 DFQATT and CDR2 SNEGSKA come from the germline V gene (reference sequence). CDR3 DNA: TGCAGTGCTAGAGATTCGGTGTCCGGGGAGCTGTTTTTT. Translated: CSARDSVSGELFF.

This clonotype came up many times. The chain employs TRBV12-3 or TRBV12-4 and TRBJ2-1; D is tentatively TRBD1 or TRBD2 (6 bases each). The V gene lost 3 bases and the J gene lost 7 bases, with 16 bases spanning the gap. The CDR3 is 15 residues long. The CDR3 loop is CASSFEGGLSNEQFF. The CDR3, as DNA: TGTGCCAGCAGTTTTGAGGGGGGACTCTCTAATGAGCAGTTCTTC.

The chain recombines TRBV18 with TRBJ2-7, with TRBD1 identical over 9 bases. CDR3 size: 15 residues. Looked up from germline, CDR1 is KGHSH and CDR2 is LQKENI. Germline trimming cut 6 bases from V and 3 bases from J; bases unmatched to any gene: 9. CDR3 region: CASSPGTGPYYEQYV. The CDR3 nucleotides are TGTGCCAGCTCTCCCGGGACAGGGCCCTACTACGAGCAGTACGTC.

This chain links TRBV6-2 or TRBV6-3 with TRBJ2-1; D might be TRBD1 (5 bases). With 5 bases removed from V and 0 bases from J, the gap between germline ends came to 11 bases. Germline assignment: CDR1 MNHEY and CDR2 SVGEGT. The CDR3 extends over 15 amino acids. The CDR3 reads CASSQRQSSYNEQFF. As DNA, the CDR3 is TGTGCCAGCAGTCAACGACAGAGCTCCTACAATGAGCAGTTCTTC.

The rearrangement links TRBV20-1 to TRBJ1-4; unclear D gene. Trimming removed 1 base from V and 7 bases from J, with 10 bases in between. Germline V gives CDR1 DFQATT, CDR2 SNEGSKA (reference sequence). The CDR3 has 13 residues. CDR3 sequence reads: CSARGLYFEKLFF. CDR3 nucleotides: TGCAGTGCTAGAGGCCTCTATTTTGAAAAACTGTTTTTT.

The rearrangement uses TRBV6-5 and TRBJ1-5, with 9 bases matching TRBD1. Germline V gene data show CDR1 as MNHEY and CDR2 as SVGAGI. This CDR3 contains 15 residues. Trimming cost V 4 bases and J 7 bases; bases outside gene matches: 8. CDR3 DNA sequence: TGTGCCAGCAGTTTCTCCGGGACAGGGAAGCAGCCCCAGCATTTT. It yields the protein CASSFSGTGKQPQHF.

This clonotype was detected a few times. The gene calls are TRBV11-3 and TRBJ2-5, with D tentatively TRBD1 (5 bases). V lost 6 bases and J lost 4, with 15 bases in between. Germline loops: CDR1 SGHNT, CDR2 YENEEA. The CDR3 has 14 residues. The CDR3 protein is CASSKRSQGETQYF. The CDR3 bases are TGTGCCAGCAGTAAACGTTCGCAGGGAGAGACCCAGTACTTC.

The J gene is TRBJ2-5, the V gene TRBV20-1; D perhaps matches TRBD1 (7 bases). Deletions cut 0 bases from V and 0 bases from J, with 14 bases between. CDR3 length equals 16 residues. Per the germline V gene, CDR1 is DFQATT and CDR2 is SNEGSKA (reference sequence). The CDR3 sequence: CSARDFAGGNQETQYF. CDR3 DNA: TGCAGTGCTAGAGATTTCGCAGGGGGGAACCAAGAGACCCAGTACTTC.

The V and J genes are TRBV6-2 or TRBV6-3 and TRBJ1-5; 7 positions agree with TRBD1. The V gene end was trimmed by 7 bases and the J gene end by 3 bases; junction bases not matched to a gene: 12. This CDR3 has 16 amino acids. Looked up from germline, CDR1 is MNHEY and CDR2 is SVGEGT. CDR3 sequence reads: CASTSPQDRTNQPQHF. As DNA, the CDR3 is TGTGCCAGCACCTCACCTCAGGACAGGACCAATCAGCCCCAGCATTTT.

This clonotype was recorded a few times. J is TRBJ1-6 and V is TRBV5-1, with a tentative D call TRBD1 (5 bases). The CDR3 consists of 16 residues. The germline gives CDR1 SGHRS, CDR2 YFSETQ. Trimming pared 0 bases from V and 5 bases from J, leaving 12 bases between. The CDR3 DNA reads TGCGCCAGCAGCTTGGTGGGGGGAGTGGATAATTCACCCCTCCACTTT. This codes for CASSLVGGVDNSPLHF. The entire variable domain, with the rest obtained from reference TRBV5-1 and TRBJ1-6, is as follows: KAGVTQTPRYLIKTRGQQVTLSCSPISGHRSVSWYQQTPGQGLQFLFEYFSETQRNKGNFPGRFSGRQFSNSRSEMNVSTLELGDSALYLCASSLVGGVDNSPLHFGNGTRLTVT.

V and J are TRBV6-5 and TRBJ1-1, with unresolved D. Deletions cut 1 base from V and 4 bases from J, with 13 bases between. Germline V gives CDR1 MNHEY, CDR2 SVGAGI. The CDR3 length is 15 residues. Here the CDR3 reads CASSYYPRAPTEAFF. The CDR3 nucleotides are TGTGCCAGCAGTTACTATCCCCGGGCTCCCACTGAAGCTTTCTTT.

The chain links TRBV10-3 to TRBJ1-6, with D possibly TRBD1 on 5 matching bases. CDR1 ENHRY and CDR2 SYGVKD come from the germline V gene. The CDR3 is made up of 13 amino acids. V gave up 10 bases and J gave up 7 bases, with 14 bases separating them. The CDR3 is CATLRTPNSPLHF. CDR3 bases: TGTGCCACCCTAAGGACACCCAATTCACCCCTCCACTTT.

The chain joins TRBV6-7 to TRBJ1-5; D call uncertain. TRBV6-7 is placed among ORFs of uncertain function. The CDR3 covers 15 residues. The V end lost 6 bases, the J end lost 4 bases, and 16 bases lay between the germline ends. Here the CDR3 reads CASRRRRAENQPQHF. The CDR3 DNA follows: TGTGCCAGCAGGCGCCGCCGGGCCGAGAATCAGCCCCAGCATTTT.

This chain links TRBV6-2 or TRBV6-3 with TRBJ1-6; no reliable D call. Per the germline V gene, CDR1 is MNHEY and CDR2 is SVGEGT. The CDR3 is made up of 13 amino acids. V lost 6 bases to trimming and J lost 14 bases, with 17 bases between them. CDR3 region: CASSPGRARTLHF. The CDR3 DNA reads as TGTGCCAGCAGCCCCGGTAGGGCAAGAACCCTCCACTTT.

The rearrangement uses TRBV7-2 and TRBJ2-3; no clear D. The germline V and J ends were trimmed by 3 bases and 6 bases, with 10 bases remaining between them. The germline CDR1 and CDR2 sequences are SGHTA and FQGNSA. This CDR3 is built from 13 residues. CDR3 in DNA: TGTGCCAGCAGCTTGAACCCAGCGGATACGCAGTATTTT. Translating it yields CASSLNPADTQYF.

This clonotype was recorded a few times. This chain connects TRBV7-2 to TRBJ2-6; D call uncertain. V lost 4 bases to trimming and J lost 2 bases, with 6 bases between them. Per germline, CDR1 SGHTA and CDR2 FQGNSA. The CDR3 totals 14 residues. The CDR3 DNA follows: TGTGCCAGCAGCTCGCCAGCTGGGGCCAACGTCCTGACTTTC. It codes for CASSSPAGANVLTF.

This clonotype occurred a few times. The chain employs TRBV5-1 and TRBJ2-7; TRBD1 agrees at 7 bases. The germline V gene encodes CDR1 SGHRS and CDR2 YFSETQ. The CDR3 runs 14 residues. J was trimmed by 4 bases and V by 4 bases; bases with no gene match: 8. CDR3 bases: TGCGCCAGCAGCCTGGGACAGCTACCATACGAGCAGTACTTC. As protein: CASSLGQLPYEQYF.

CDR3 region: CTSSQALAGASGEQFF. CDR3 nucleotides: TGCACCAGCAGCCAAGCGTTAGCGGGGGCTTCAGGCGAGCAGTTCTTC. This chain uses TRBV1 with TRBJ2-1; TRBD2 is taken as the D call from the table, unchecked against the DNA. TRBV1 is reported as a pseudogene. CDR3 size: 16 residues.

This clonotype was detected a few times. The V call is TRBV27, the J call TRBJ1-1, with no clear D. Germline values: CDR1 MNHEY, CDR2 SMNVEV (reference sequence). The ends were cut back, 8 bases at V and 9 bases at J, with 16 bases in the middle. The CDR3 consists of 12 residues. The CDR3 loop is CASGQTNLQAFF. CDR3 coding DNA: TGTGCCAGCGGGCAGACTAATCTCCAAGCTTTCTTT.

The chain couples TRBV9 to TRBJ2-5; D possibly corresponds to TRBD1 (5 bases). V lost 4 bases and J 4 bases, leaving 14 bases between the germline ends. CDR3 length: 14 residues. CDR1 and CDR2 from the germline V gene are SGDLS and YYNGEE. CDR3 amino acids: CASSISRGRETQYF. The CDR3 DNA reads TGTGCCAGCAGCATCTCTAGGGGTCGAGAGACCCAGTACTTC.

The chain employs TRBV6-2 or TRBV6-3 and TRBJ2-2; 12 bases line up with TRBD2. This CDR3 contains 18 residues. CDR1 and CDR2 from the germline V gene are MNHEY and SVGEGT. V gave up 8 bases and J gave up 4 bases; unmatched junction bases: 14. The DNA for the CDR3 is TGTGCCAGCTCGCTAGCGGGGGGGCCCCTGATGTCCACCGGGGAGCTGTTTTTT. This gives the protein CASSLAGGPLMSTGELFF.

This clonotype was recorded many times. This sequence joins TRBV3-2 and TRBJ1-5. TRBV3-2 is a recognized pseudogene. The CDR3 spans 12 residues. CDR3 DNA sequence: TGTGCCAGCAGCCAAGACAATCAGCCCCAGCATTTT. Translating gives CASSQDNQPQHF.

This rearrangement joins TRBV7-8 to TRBJ2-5; maybe TRBD2 (7 bases). V was trimmed by 4 bases and J by 9 bases, leaving 12 bases between them. The length of the CDR3 is 12 residues. Germline loops: CDR1 SGHVS, CDR2 FQNEAQ. The chain's CDR3 is CASSSLGGPQYF. The CDR3 DNA follows: TGTGCCAGCAGCTCTCTGGGGGGGCCCCAGTACTTC.

Worth noting for this clonotype: A junction boundary mismatches the germline segment, possibly from a read error. This CDR3 reads CASSEFGGAEAGYTF. CDR3 DNA: TGCGCCAGCAGTGAATTTGGTGGGGCAGAGGCCGGCTACACCTTC. This chain connects TRBV25-1 to TRBJ1-2, with a weak D call TRBD1 (5 bases). The germline gives CDR1 MGHDK, CDR2 SYGVNS. The CDR3 loop spans 15 amino acids.